The rows below give T cell receptor beta chains drawn from one sample of a study of shared clonotypes between healthy human individuals. Produced via immunoSEQ multiplex PCR; TCRdb's table is partial and in-frame only. This sample yields about 680,000 clones, of which around 92% are seen a single time; nearly 25% belongs to the top ten. Sequenced material: naive CD8+ T cells sorted from blood. Receptors originate from a man aged 25 to 45 in good health. CDR3s include the opening cysteine and the closing phenylalanine or tryptophan. The D gene is left open where the match is weak. Clone size appears in some rows only: once, few, many, or a class for an expanded clone.

d_gene	v_gene	j_gene	abundance	CDR3aa	CDR3nt
TRBD1	TRBV4-3	TRBJ2-2	-	CASSQDRDRVFTGELFF	TGCGCCAGCAGCCAAGATAGGGACAGGGTGTTCACCGGGGAGCTGTTTTTT
-	TRBV19	TRBJ2-2	-	CASSLTHITGELFF	TGTGCCAGTAGCCTAACCCACATCACCGGGGAGCTGTTTTTT
-	TRBV27	TRBJ2-3	-	CASSPTGTSTDTQYF	TGTGCCAGCAGTCCAACTGGGACTTCCACAGATACGCAGTATTTT
TRBD2	TRBV28	TRBJ2-7	-	CASSLAGAYEQYF	TGTGCCAGCAGTCTAGCGGGAGCCTACGAGCAGTACTTC
-	TRBV19	TRBJ1-1	once	CASSITLSNTEAFF	TGTGCCAGTAGTATAACCCTTTCGAACACTGAAGCTTTCTTT
-	TRBV19	TRBJ2-7	-	CASSPPQGNINEQYF	TGTGCCAGTAGCCCCCCCCAGGGGAATATCAACGAGCAGTACTTC
-	TRBV11-3	TRBJ2-5	-	CASSLYLQEAQYF	TGTGCCAGCAGCTTATATCTCCAGGAGGCCCAGTACTTC
-	TRBV4-1	TRBJ2-7	-	CASSQTPTYEQYF	TGCGCCAGCAGTCAGACTCCGACCTACGAGCAGTACTTC
-	TRBV7-9	TRBJ1-1	-	CASSLGGTLNTEAFF	TGTGCCAGCAGCTTAGGAGGGACCTTGAACACTGAAGCTTTCTTT
TRBD1	TRBV28	TRBJ1-5	-	CASSLPRDRGNQPQHF	TGTGCCAGCAGTTTACCTCGGGACAGGGGGAATCAGCCCCAGCATTTT
-	TRBV7-6	TRBJ2-3	-	CASSLEVLPTDTQYF	TGTGCCAGCAGCTTAGAAGTGCTCCCCACAGATACGCAGTATTTT
-	TRBV19	TRBJ2-3	-	CASGLMSTDTQYF	TGTGCCAGTGGGCTTATGAGCACAGATACGCAGTATTTT
TRBD2	TRBV2	TRBJ2-5	once	CASSRTSGPETQYF	TGTGCCAGCAGTCGGACTAGCGGCCCAGAGACCCAGTACTTC
-	TRBV29-1	TRBJ2-2	-	CSANGGSYKPGELFF	TGCAGCGCGAACGGGGGCAGTTATAAACCCGGGGAGCTGTTTTTT
TRBD2	TRBV10-2	TRBJ2-3	-	CASIEGLAGATDTQYF	TGCGCCAGCATCGAAGGACTAGCGGGGGCCACAGATACGCAGTATTTT
TRBD1	TRBV9	TRBJ1-5	-	CASSEGAGQGFQPQHF	TGTGCCAGCAGCGAGGGGGCCGGACAGGGGTTTCAGCCCCAGCATTTT
-	TRBV6-6	TRBJ2-1	-	CATRGDQAYNEQFF	TGTGCCACGAGGGGGGATCAGGCATACAATGAGCAGTTCTTC
TRBD2	TRBV28	TRBJ2-5	-	CASSRDSGGVQETQYF	TGTGCCAGCAGTCGCGACAGCGGGGGGGTCCAAGAGACCCAGTACTTC
-	TRBV27	TRBJ2-7	-	CASSFGSEGAGEQYF	TGTGCCAGCAGTTTTGGTAGCGAGGGCGCGGGTGAGCAGTACTTC
-	TRBV9	TRBJ2-5	once	CASSVTLGKETQYF	TGTGCCAGCAGCGTAACTTTAGGGAAAGAGACCCAGTACTTC
-	TRBV10-3	TRBJ2-2	-	CAISESLGAPAGELFF	TGTGCCATCAGTGAGTCGTTAGGGGCCCCAGCCGGGGAGCTGTTTTTT
-	TRBV15	TRBJ1-1	-	CATSRVGNTEAFF	TGTGCCACCAGCAGAGTCGGGAACACTGAAGCTTTCTTT
-	TRBV13	TRBJ2-3	-	CASSLEADADTQYF	TGTGCCAGCAGCTTAGAGGCAGATGCAGATACGCAGTATTTT
-	TRBV4-1	TRBJ2-1	-	CASSPRGDEQFF	TGCGCCAGCAGCCCGAGAGGTGATGAGCAGTTCTTC
TRBD2	TRBV7-6	TRBJ2-7	-	CASSPPGGPSYEQYF	TGTGCCAGCAGCCCCCCGGGAGGGCCTTCCTACGAGCAGTACTTC
TRBD2	TRBV14	TRBJ2-7	few	CASSHLAGRYEQYF	TGTGCCAGCAGCCACCTAGCGGGAAGGTACGAGCAGTACTTC
-	TRBV5-4	TRBJ2-7	-	CASSQNTGLSYEQYF	TGTGCCAGCAGCCAGAATACAGGGCTCTCCTACGAGCAGTACTTC
TRBD2	TRBV7-2	TRBJ2-1	-	CASRRLGLAGANEQFF	TGTGCCAGCAGACGGCTAGGACTAGCGGGAGCCAATGAGCAGTTCTTC
TRBD2	TRBV2	TRBJ2-1	-	CAIETSGSNEQFF	TGTGCCATCGAGACTAGCGGGAGTAATGAGCAGTTCTTC
-	TRBV2	TRBJ2-5	-	CASKGRAGETQYF	TGTGCCAGCAAGGGTAGGGCAGGGGAGACCCAGTACTTC
-	TRBV7-9	TRBJ2-5	-	CASSKIDRLETQYF	TGTGCCAGCAGCAAAATTGACAGGTTGGAGACCCAGTACTTC
-	TRBV7-9	TRBJ1-1	-	CASSLFAGETEAFF	TGTGCCAGCAGCTTATTCGCGGGGGAGACCGAAGCTTTCTTT
-	TRBV9	TRBJ2-1	few	CASSVAENEQFF	TGTGCCAGCAGCGTAGCTGAAAATGAGCAGTTCTTC
-	TRBV7-9	TRBJ2-7	many	CASSWGAGEQYF	TGTGCCAGCAGCTGGGGGGCCGGCGAGCAGTACTTC
-	TRBV19	TRBJ1-2	-	CATGVGIYGYTF	TGTGCCACCGGGGTGGGCATCTATGGCTACACCTTC
TRBD2	TRBV2	TRBJ2-7	-	CASSEQPLGLAGYEQYF	TGTGCCAGCAGTGAACAACCCCTGGGACTAGCGGGTTACGAGCAGTACTTC
-	TRBV4-1	TRBJ1-2	-	CASSQVGRGLSNYGYTF	TGCGCCAGCAGCCAAGTCGGGAGAGGGCTCTCTAACTATGGCTACACCTTC
-	TRBV19	TRBJ2-3	once	CASSSEGGTDTQYF	TGTGCCAGTAGCAGTGAGGGCGGCACAGATACGCAGTATTTT
TRBD2	TRBV18	TRBJ2-7	-	CASSPGTSYEQYF	TGTGCCAGCTCGCCCGGGACTAGCTACGAGCAGTACTTC
TRBD2	TRBV5-5	TRBJ2-7	-	CASMKGLAGGKDEQYF	TGTGCCAGCATGAAGGGGTTGGCGGGAGGTAAGGACGAGCAGTACTTC
TRBD1	TRBV5-1	TRBJ2-5	-	CASSYDRGRGETQYF	TGCGCCAGCAGCTACGACAGGGGGCGCGGAGAGACCCAGTACTTC
TRBD2	TRBV14	TRBJ2-1	-	CASSYLEAGTSVYNEQFF	TGTGCCAGCAGCTACCTCGAAGCCGGGACTAGCGTCTACAATGAGCAGTTCTTC
-	TRBV5-1	TRBJ2-6	-	CASSLVSGRISGANVLTF	TGCGCCAGCAGCTTGGTGTCGGGACGGATCTCTGGGGCCAACGTCCTGACTTTC
TRBD1	TRBV29-1	TRBJ2-1	-	CSVGGQGAIPNNEQFF	TGCAGCGTTGGTGGACAGGGGGCGATTCCAAACAATGAGCAGTTCTTC
TRBD2	TRBV6-1	TRBJ2-5	once	CASSEYHLAGETQYF	TGTGCCAGCAGCGAGTACCATTTAGCGGGTGAGACCCAGTACTTC
-	TRBV11-3	TRBJ2-1	-	CASSLAPSNEQFF	TGTGCCAGCAGCTTAGCGCCTAGCAATGAGCAGTTCTTC
-	TRBV4-3	TRBJ2-7	-	CASSQALPGTVAAYEQYF	TGCGCCAGCAGCCAAGCCCTTCCCGGGACGGTAGCGGCCTACGAGCAGTACTTC
-	TRBV4-3	TRBJ2-7	-	CASSQWRGYEQYF	TGCGCCAGCAGCCAATGGAGGGGGTACGAGCAGTACTTC
-	TRBV7-9	TRBJ1-2	few	CASSNHGYTF	TGTGCCAGCAGCAACCATGGCTACACCTTC
-	TRBV5-4	TRBJ2-7	-	CASSLGNGEQYF	TGTGCCAGCAGCTTGGGGAACGGGGAGCAGTACTTC
-	TRBV21-1	TRBJ1-4	-	CASTGQGLPNEKLFF	TGTGCCAGCACTGGACAAGGTTTACCTAATGAAAAACTGTTTTTT
-	TRBV11-2	TRBJ2-7	-	CASSLSDRPYEQYF	TGTGCCAGCAGCTTATCGGACCGACCTTACGAGCAGTACTTC
-	TRBV7-9	TRBJ1-1	-	CASSALRGRDTEAFF	TGTGCCAGCAGCGCCCTGAGAGGGAGGGACACTGAAGCTTTCTTT